The rows below give T cell receptor beta chains drawn from one sample of a study of cytotoxic CD8 clonotypes in ibrutinib-treated CLL. The assay was immunoSEQ multiplex PCR, and TCRdb's table has in-frame clones only and misses some. This table has fewer than 75,000 clones, 65% to 75% appearing once. Sequenced here: PBMCs, sampled after 12 months of ibrutinib treatment. These receptors came from a human donor with chronic lymphocytic leukemia. Both conserved end residues are part of each CDR3. D genes are given only for firm matches.

D	V	CDR3
.	TRBV4-3	CASSPDQGFFGGKKLFF
TRBD2	TRBV18	CASSPLTSQNTGELFF
TRBD1	TRBV11-3	CASSQGVQETQYF
.	TRBV19	CASSPRARSGGTTEAFF
TRBD2	TRBV30	CAWSVRASGKASTDTQYF
.	TRBV7-8	CASSLTGTSSYEQYF
.	TRBV9	CASSVAGAGPSYEQYF
.	TRBV7-2	CASSSGAGNQPQHF
.	TRBV30	CAWSSPESKNIQYF
TRBD2	TRBV14	CASSPPLAGVISYNEQFF
.	TRBV28	CASTRTGSYEQYF
TRBD2	TRBV5-6	CASSSVGWEGQGGELFF
.	TRBV28	CASSTIRNGGHGYTF
.	TRBV7-9	CASSFTDNEQFF
TRBD2	TRBV2	CASRNPGLAGSDNEQFF
.	TRBV6-1	CASRLGRLNTEAFF
.	TRBV9	CASSVDGQLIGNTIYF
.	TRBV6-1	CASTSQPPGELFF
TRBD2	TRBV9	CASSAVGGSGSETQYF
.	TRBV29-1	CSVGENTIYF
.	TRBV5-4	CASSLGGRQPDF
.	TRBV4-1	CASSQDSASVIYNEQFF
TRBD2	TRBV2	CASSASGAYEQYF
TRBD1	TRBV5-1	CASSRDRANQPQHF
.	TRBV6-6	CASTGTQNYEQYF
.	TRBV29-1	CSVEVVSLSTGELFF